The clone carrying this T cell receptor beta chain was picked up one time. The antigen is undetermined. Mismatch with germline at one junction end may stem from a read error. Generated by immunoSEQ multiplex PCR, the TCRdb table keeps only in-frame clones and is missing some. The sample holds approximately 31,000 clones, around 80% seen once. The data are from a study of T cells in localized non-small cell lung cancer. Study conclusions and caveats: Blood T cell density predicted longer survival; adjacent-lung clonality, shorter. Compared with tumor, uninvolved adjacent lung displayed greater T cell clonality, ranking highest overall. As only one tumor region underwent sequencing, heterogeneity remains possible. For the top 100 tumor clones, a median roughly 56 also appeared in adjacent lung.

This CDR3 has 14 amino acids. Germline V CDR1 and CDR2: LGHNA, YNFKEQ. The sequencing here drew on peripheral blood, taken before any cancer treatment. This rearrangement joins TRBV4-2 to TRBJ2-7; weak D call: TRBD2 (6 bases). The clonotype comes from a male donor older than 55 with stage II squamous cell lung carcinoma. The CDR3 loop is CASSQDLLDYQQYF. The CDR3 DNA reads as TGTGCCAGCAGCCAAGATCTACTGGACTACCAGCAGTACTTC.